Detailed here is one TCR beta chain. Its target is unknown. Cells designated naive CD8 were CD45RO-negative and were positively selected for CCR7, with terminally differentiated effector memory CD45RA+ cells excluded. Using immunoSEQ multiplex PCR, the repertoire was profiled, and TCRdb retains in-frame clones only, with some absent. This sample has roughly 1,800,000 clones, with about 95% found just once. The source of the sample is a study of shared clonotypes between healthy human individuals. Study-wide results and caveats: The low donor count limited represented genetic and exposure-history diversity.

Germline V gene lookup returns CDR1 MNHNY and CDR2 SVGAGI (reference sequence). Trimming at V came to 4 bases and at J to 8 bases, leaving 9 bases not matched to a gene. This CDR3 is built from 15 residues. The sequencing sample was made of naive CD8+ T cells sorted from blood. The sequence came from a man aged 18-30 years in good health. The chain joins TRBV6-6 to TRBJ2-1, with 9 nucleotides matching TRBD2. CDR3 residues: CASSSRSSGSDEQFF. The DNA of the CDR3 is TGTGCCAGCAGTTCCCGGAGTAGCGGGAGCGATGAGCAGTTCTTC.